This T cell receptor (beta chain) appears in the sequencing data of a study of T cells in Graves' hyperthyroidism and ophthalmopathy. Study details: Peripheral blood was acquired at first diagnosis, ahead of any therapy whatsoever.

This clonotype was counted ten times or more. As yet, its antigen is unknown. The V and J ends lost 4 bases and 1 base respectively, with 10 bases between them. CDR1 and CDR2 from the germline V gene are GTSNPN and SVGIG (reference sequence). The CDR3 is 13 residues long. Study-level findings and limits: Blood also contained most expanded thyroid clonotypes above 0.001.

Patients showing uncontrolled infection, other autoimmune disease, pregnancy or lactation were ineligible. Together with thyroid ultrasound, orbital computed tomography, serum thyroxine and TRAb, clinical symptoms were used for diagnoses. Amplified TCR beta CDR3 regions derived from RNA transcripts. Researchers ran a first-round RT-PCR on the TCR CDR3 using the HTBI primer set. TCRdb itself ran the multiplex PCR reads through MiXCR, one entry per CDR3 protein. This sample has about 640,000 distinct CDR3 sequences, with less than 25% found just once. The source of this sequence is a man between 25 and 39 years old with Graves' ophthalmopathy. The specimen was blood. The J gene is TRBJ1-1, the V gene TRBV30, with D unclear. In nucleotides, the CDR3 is TGTGCCTGGACGGCGACGCGGAACACTGAAGCTTTCTTT. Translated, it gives CAWTATRNTEAFF. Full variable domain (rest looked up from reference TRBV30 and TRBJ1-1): SQTIHQWPATLVQPVGSPLSLECTVEGTSNPNLYWYRQAAGRGLQLLFYSVGIGQISSEVPQNLSASRPQDRQFILSSKKLLLSDSGFYLCAWTATRNTEAFFGQGTRLTVV.